This TCR beta chain stems from a study of response to subunit inactivated influenza vaccine. Looked up from germline, CDR1 is LGHNA and CDR2 is YSLEER. This CDR3 spans 17 amino acids. The trim removed 9 bases at V and 0 bases at J, leaving 8 bases unmatched. Whole-study findings and limits: Each seasonal influenza vaccination recruits few new T cells, the authors suggested.

Remarks on this clonotype: No antigen is known for it.

TCRdb reanalysed the RT-PCR reads using MiXCR and keeps one entry per CDR3 protein. The sample holds roughly 790,000 distinct CDR3 sequences, 21% seen once. Source: PBMCs from blood, taken roughly 5 days after vaccination. This clonotype was sampled from a man between 45 and 60 years old who received an inactivated influenza vaccine. This chain uses TRBV4-3 with TRBJ1-4; 12 bases line up with TRBD1. CDR3 region: CASSPGTGGTTNEKLFF. CDR3 DNA: TGCGCCAGTTCACCCGGGACAGGGGGCACAACTAATGAAAAACTGTTTTTT.